This T cell receptor (beta chain) was sequenced for a study of blood T cell repertoires in COVID-19 (dated by TCRdb to 2020 to 2021). Notes on the research overall: The collaborator samples originated in the United States, Italy and Spain and spanned the acute and convalescent phases of COVID-19. The prospective study material was composed of cDNA or gDNA derived from T cells, B-cell-depleted T cells, or PBMCs. Where available, HLA class I and class II types were taken from metadata supplied by the sample provider and were not determined by assay-based typing. The samples were drawn from the first 160 participants of the ongoing ImmuneRACE study and from under 1,500 subjects provided by 6 global collaborators. Sample metadata almost always included a de-identified subject ID, COVID-19 status, age in years and sex. A freely available public database, intended as a resource for researchers studying the immune response to SARS-CoV-2, is where the repertoires were released. Deeply sampled blood TCRbeta repertoires from subjects exposed to, actively infected with, or recovered from COVID-19 were included in the dataset.

TCRbeta CDR3 regions were amplified from genomic DNA using the immunoSEQ Assay, a bias-controlled multiplex PCR. In the authors' own workflow: The number of nucleated cells in each sample was estimated by amplification of reference gene primers within the assay. Sequence reads were collapsed and filtered to measure the absolute abundance of every unique TCRbeta CDR3 rearrangement. For each sample, productive Simpson clonality was calculated as the square root of Simpson's diversity index over productive rearrangements. TCRdb obtained this table from immuneACCESS and retained in-frame rearrangements with V and J assigned. These tables miss some clones; where compared with another copy, unresolved V genes account for less than half of the shortfall, and the remainder is unexplained. V and J calls and clone size are as listed in that table; D and trimming were resolved from the DNA. This sample comprises about 160,000 clones, 70% to 90% of them detected only once. The ten largest clones represent roughly 3.1% of the sample.

Points the paper makes about the study in general: How much clinical and demographic metadata was included differed by source and by participant, and the metadata was provided uncurated.

Whole blood was collected in K2EDTA tubes by collaborating institutions according to the institutions' own protocols. For TCRbeta analysis, collaborators shipped samples as frozen whole blood, isolated PBMCs, or DNA extracted from either of those sample types. The germline V gene (reference sequence) specifies GTSNPN as CDR1 and SVGIG as CDR2. The CDR3 has 11 amino acids, counting the end cysteine and phenylalanine. This entry keeps only the CDR3 DNA: 33 bases, framed from base 1. V was cut back by 5 bases and J by 6 bases, leaving a gap of 5 bases between them. A remark on this clone: The antigen this receptor binds is unknown. No much larger clone is present one base from it, and per-base qualities are unavailable.

This TCR was sampled from a man between 60 and 75 years old with acute or convalescent COVID-19. Sequencing was done on a sample of peripheral blood. The rearrangement combines TRBV30 with TRBJ1-6; too little of a D gene remains to name it. The CDR3 corresponds to CAWGLNSPLHF. Read as DNA, the sequence is TGTGCCTGGGGACTTAATTCACCCCTCCACTTT.